The T cell receptor (beta chain) described here comes from a study of blood T cell repertoires in COVID-19. Background on the study: Sources were T cells, B-cell-depleted T cells, or PBMCs; the material itself was cDNA or gDNA.

The CDR3 is 14 amino acids. V lost 1 base and J 11 bases, leaving 16 bases between the germline ends. The germline V gene has CDR1 MGHRA and CDR2 YSYEKL. Participant ages covered roughly 18 to 90 years across 24 US areas. Cohort 3 donors were reported recovered after two negative PCRs, clearance, or symptom resolution. Sequencing was performed with immunoSEQ multiplex PCR; in TCRdb, only in-frame clones are kept and a portion is missing. Of 500,000 or so clones in the sample, around 90% were seen once. The specimen sequenced was PBMCs or T cells enriched from blood (not recorded which). The chain is built from TRBV4-1 and TRBJ2-3; D is uncertain. This TCR derives from a woman aged 18 to 35 who had recovered from COVID-19. The CDR3 spells CASSQVLIRTEQYF. CDR3 DNA: TGCGCCAGCAGCCAAGTTTTAATTAGAACAGAGCAGTATTTT.